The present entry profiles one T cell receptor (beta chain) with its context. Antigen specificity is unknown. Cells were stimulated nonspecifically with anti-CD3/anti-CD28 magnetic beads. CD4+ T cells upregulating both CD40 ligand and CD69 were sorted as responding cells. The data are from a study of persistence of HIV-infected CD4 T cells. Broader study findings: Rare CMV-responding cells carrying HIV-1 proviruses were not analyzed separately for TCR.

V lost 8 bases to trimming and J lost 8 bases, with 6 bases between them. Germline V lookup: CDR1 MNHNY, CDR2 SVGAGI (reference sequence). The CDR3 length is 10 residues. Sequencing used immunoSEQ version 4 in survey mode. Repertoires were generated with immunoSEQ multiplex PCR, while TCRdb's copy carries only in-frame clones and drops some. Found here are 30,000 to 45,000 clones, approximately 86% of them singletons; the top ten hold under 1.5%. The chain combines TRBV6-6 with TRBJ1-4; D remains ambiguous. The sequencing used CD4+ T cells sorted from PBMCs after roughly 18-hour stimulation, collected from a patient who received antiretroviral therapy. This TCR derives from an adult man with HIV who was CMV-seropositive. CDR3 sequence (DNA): TGTGCCAGCGGTCTGGAAAAACTGTTTTTT. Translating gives CASGLEKLFF.